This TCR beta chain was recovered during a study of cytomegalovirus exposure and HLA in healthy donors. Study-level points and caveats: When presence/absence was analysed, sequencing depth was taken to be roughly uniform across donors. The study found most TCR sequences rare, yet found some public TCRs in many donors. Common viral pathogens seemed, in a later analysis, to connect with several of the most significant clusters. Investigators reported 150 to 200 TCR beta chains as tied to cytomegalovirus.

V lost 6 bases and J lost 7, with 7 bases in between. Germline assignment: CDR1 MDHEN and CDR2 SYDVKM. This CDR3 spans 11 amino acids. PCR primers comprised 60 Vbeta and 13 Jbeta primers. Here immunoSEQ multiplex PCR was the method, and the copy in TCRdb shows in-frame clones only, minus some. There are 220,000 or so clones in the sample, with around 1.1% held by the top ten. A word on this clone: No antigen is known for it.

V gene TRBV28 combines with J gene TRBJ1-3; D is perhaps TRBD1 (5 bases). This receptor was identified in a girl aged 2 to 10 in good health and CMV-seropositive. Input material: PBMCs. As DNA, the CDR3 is TGTGCCAGCAGGGGGGGGAACACCATATATTTT. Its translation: CASRGGNTIYF. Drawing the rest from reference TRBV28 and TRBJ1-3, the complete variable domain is DVKVTQSSRYLVKRTGEKVFLECVQDMDHENMFWYRQDPGLGLRLIYFSYDVKMKEKGDIPEGYSVSREKKERFSLILESASTNQTSMYLCASRGGNTIYFGEGSWLTVV.